These 22 T cell receptor beta chains share one sample of origin, sequenced in a study of blood T cell repertoires in COVID-19. Only in-frame clones appear in the TCRdb table, and some are missing; sequencing was by immunoSEQ multiplex PCR. The sample comprises approximately 450,000 clones, approximately 90% of which are singletons, and roughly 4% rests with the top ten. Input material: peripheral blood. The receptors come from a woman aged 25 to 39 with acute or convalescent COVID-19.

This sequence joins TRBV27 and TRBJ1-5; perhaps TRBD1 as D (6 bases). Looked up from germline, CDR1 is MNHEY and CDR2 is SMNVEV (reference sequence). Trimming took 6 bases from V and 2 from J, leaving 14 bases between them. CDR3 length: 15 amino acids. Here the CDR3 DNA reads TGTGCCAGCAGGTCAGGGGCTCGGGGCAATCAGCCCCAGCATTTT. Translating gives CASRSGARGNQPQHF.

The rearrangement uses TRBV27 and TRBJ2-1; weak D call: TRBD1 (7 bases). Per germline, CDR1 MNHEY and CDR2 SMNVEV (reference sequence). The CDR3 has 12 residues. V was cut by 6 bases and J by 9 bases, with 12 bases left in between. CDR3 sequence (DNA): TGTGCCAGCAGATTCCAGGGGGGTGAGCAGTTCTTC. This sequence encodes CASRFQGGEQFF.

The CDR3 sequence: CASSYGWGGVTDTQYF. The CDR3, as DNA: TGTGCCAGCAGTTACGGCTGGGGGGGAGTCACAGATACGCAGTATTTT. The chain uses TRBV27 and TRBJ2-3; 7 positions agree with TRBD2. J gave up 2 bases and V 4 bases, and 9 bases lay outside the gene matches. The V gene's germline CDR1 is MNHEY and CDR2 SMNVEV (reference sequence). CDR3 size: 16 residues.

The chain employs TRBV27 and TRBJ2-5; TRBD2 might be the D (5 bases). CDR1 MNHEY and CDR2 SMNVEV come from the germline V gene (reference sequence). There are 14 residues in the CDR3. Trimming pared 5 bases from V and 5 bases from J, leaving 15 bases between. The CDR3 DNA sequence: TGTGCCAGCAGTCGCACCCGGGAAGCTGAGACCCAGTACTTC. Protein sequence: CASSRTREAETQYF.

In its sample, this clone was seen once. This sequence joins TRBV7-7 and TRBJ2-6; the D gene is possibly TRBD1 (6 bases). Germline CDR1 and CDR2: SSHAT and FNYEAQ (reference sequence). There are 16 residues in the CDR3. Deletions cut 5 bases from V and 1 base from J, with 12 bases between. The CDR3 nucleotides read TGTGCCAGCAGCCCTACGGACAGATCTGGGGCCAACGTCCTGACTTTC. The encoded protein is CASSPTDRSGANVLTF. Full variable domain (outside the CDR3, taken from reference TRBV7-7 and TRBJ2-6): GAGVSQSPRYKVTKRGQDVTLRCDPISSHATLYWYQQALGQGPEFLTYFNYEAQPDKSGLPSDRFSAERPEGSISTLTIQRTEQRDSAMYRCASSPTDRSGANVLTFGAGSRLTVL.

In this sample, this clone turned up a few times. The genes are TRBV14 and TRBJ1-6; the match to TRBD1 covers 7 bases. The CDR3 contains 14 residues. Unmatched junction bases numbered 7, after V lost 4 bases and J lost 10 bases. CDR1 and CDR2 from the germline V gene are SGHDN and FVKESK. As DNA, the CDR3 is TGTGCCAGCAGCCTGACAGGGACTCGGTCACCCCTCCACTTT. Its translation is CASSLTGTRSPLHF.

The J gene is TRBJ2-3, the V gene TRBV19, with TRBD1 identical over 7 bases. Germline CDR1 is LNHDA and CDR2 is SQIVND (reference sequence). The CDR3 loop spans 17 amino acids. The ends lost 4 bases at V and 2 bases at J; junction bases unmatched: 12. CDR3 region: CASSRRTGLASTDTQYF. DNA for the CDR3: TGTGCCAGTAGTAGGAGGACAGGCCTTGCTTCCACAGATACGCAGTATTTT.

CDR3 region: CASSPIPVTNYGYTF. The DNA for the CDR3 is TGTGCCAGCAGTCCAATTCCAGTCACTAACTATGGCTACACCTTC. This chain links TRBV27 with TRBJ1-2; D is undetermined. The V end was cut by 5 bases, the J end by 0 bases, with 13 bases between. Germline V CDR1 and CDR2: MNHEY, SMNVEV (reference sequence). The CDR3 contains 15 residues.

The V and J genes are TRBV2 and TRBJ2-4; TRBD2 agrees at 14 bases. CDR3 length: 18 residues. Germline V CDR1 and CDR2: SNHLY, FYNNEI. V lost 4 bases to trimming and J lost 1 base; unmatched junction nucleotides: 6. CDR3 coding DNA: TGTGCCAGCAGTGGTGGGACTAGCGGGGGACAGGCCAAAAACATTCAGTACTTC. This sequence encodes CASSGGTSGGQAKNIQYF.

This chain connects TRBV5-1 to TRBJ1-2, with a weak D call TRBD1 (5 bases). The V end lost 4 bases, the J end lost 0 bases, and 10 bases lay between the germline ends. The CDR3 consists of 14 residues. The germline gives CDR1 SGHRS, CDR2 YFSETQ. CDR3 bases: TGCGCCAGCAGCCCCGGGGGGGCTAACTATGGCTACACCTTC. Its translation: CASSPGGANYGYTF.

V usage is TRBV6-1 and J usage is TRBJ1-1; D call uncertain. This CDR3 has 13 residues. Germline CDR1 is MNHNS and CDR2 is SASEGT. The V and J ends lost 1 base and 1 base respectively, with 4 bases between them. The CDR3 protein is CASSEVANTEAFF. The CDR3 nucleotides read TGTGCCAGCAGTGAAGTGGCGAACACTGAAGCTTTCTTT.

V is TRBV24-1 and J is TRBJ2-1, with a tentative D call TRBD1 (5 bases). V was shortened by 6 bases and J by 8 bases, with 13 bases between the two germline ends. The V gene's germline CDR1 is KGHDR and CDR2 SFDVKD. CDR3 size: 13 residues. The chain's CDR3 is CATSSFREHEQFF. The DNA of the CDR3 is TGTGCCACCAGTAGCTTCAGGGAACATGAGCAGTTCTTC.

The rearrangement uses TRBV30 and TRBJ1-2; D remains unclear. The CDR3 runs to 13 residues. V gave up 2 bases and J gave up 2 bases, with 9 bases separating them. Germline V gives CDR1 GTSNPN, CDR2 SVGIG (reference sequence). The DNA of the CDR3 is TGTGCCTGGAGTTTAGAACGGAACTATGGCTACACCTTC. Amino acids: CAWSLERNYGYTF.

This chain joins TRBV30 and TRBJ2-5, with D possibly being TRBD2 (5 bases). The V end lost 5 bases, the J end lost 2 bases, and 12 bases lay between the germline ends. CDR3 size: 13 residues. CDR1 and CDR2 from the germline V gene are GTSNPN and SVGIG (reference sequence). CDR3 residues: CAWRGGSQETQYF. CDR3 sequence (DNA): TGTGCCTGGCGTGGTGGGAGTCAAGAGACCCAGTACTTC.

The chain couples TRBV4-1 to TRBJ1-5, with a possible D match to TRBD1 (5 bases). Trimming shortened V by 0 bases and J by 3 bases, and 9 bases separated the two germline ends. CDR3 length: 15 residues. Germline V gives CDR1 MGHRA, CDR2 YSYEKL. The chain's CDR3 is CASSQEKGFNQPQHF. The CDR3 region has the DNA TGCGCCAGCAGCCAAGAAAAGGGGTTCAATCAGCCCCAGCATTTT.

The CDR3 protein is CASIWRGSTDTQYF. The CDR3 DNA follows: TGTGCCAGCATCTGGCGCGGGAGCACAGATACGCAGTATTTT. The rearrangement uses TRBV2 and TRBJ2-3; a weak D match, TRBD2 (5 bases). This CDR3 comprises 14 residues. V shed 7 bases and J shed 0 bases, with 11 bases lying between them. In germline, CDR1 is SNHLY, CDR2 FYNNEI.

The chain couples TRBV7-3 to TRBJ1-1; no firm D call. Germline V gene data show CDR1 as SGHTA and CDR2 as FQGTGA. The V end lost 5 bases, the J end lost 1 base, and 11 bases lay between the germline ends. CDR3 length: 14 residues. The DNA of the CDR3 is TGTGCCAGCAGCCTGTTCGGGAAGAACACTGAAGCTTTCTTT. Its protein is CASSLFGKNTEAFF.

The chain joins TRBV2 to TRBJ1-4; 9 bases match TRBD1. The CDR3 contains 16 residues. CDR1 and CDR2 (germline): SNHLY, FYNNEI. V shed 6 bases, J shed 7 bases, and the junction held 12 bases outside the gene matches. The CDR3 DNA is TGTGCCAGCAGAAAGACGGCGGGACAGGGATTTGAAAAACTGTTTTTT. This encodes CASRKTAGQGFEKLFF. Using reference TRBV2 and TRBJ1-4 for the parts outside the CDR3, the full variable domain is EPEVTQTPSHQVTQMGQEVILRCVPISNHLYFYWYRQILGQKVEFLVSFYNNEISEKSEIFDDQFSVERPDGSNFTLKIRSTKLEDSAMYFCASRKTAGQGFEKLFFGSGTQLSVL.

The chain uses TRBV10-3 and TRBJ2-1; D is possibly TRBD2 (6 bases). CDR1 ENHRY and CDR2 SYGVKD come from the germline V gene. The CDR3 is 14 residues long. Trimming took off 8 bases at V and 6 bases at J, with 17 bases between the two ends. The CDR3, as DNA: TGTGCCATCGGGGACTGGATGCTACCCAATGAGCAGTTCTTC. Translating it yields CAIGDWMLPNEQFF.

V is TRBV29-1 and J is TRBJ1-1; D is possibly TRBD1 (5 bases). The V gene's germline CDR1 is SQVTM and CDR2 ANQGSEA. Between the trimmed V and J ends, which lost 6 bases and 4 bases, there was a span of 21 bases. The CDR3 sequence is 15 residues long. This CDR3 is CSVLGSGREGTEAFF. The DNA of the CDR3 is TGCAGCGTCCTAGGATCCGGCAGGGAGGGCACTGAAGCTTTCTTT. The full variable domain, its missing parts supplied by reference TRBV29-1 and TRBJ1-1, is SAVISQKPSRDICQRGTSLTIQCQVDSQVTMMFWYRQQPGQSLTLIATANQGSEATYESGFVIDKFPISRPNLTFSTLTVSNMSPEDSSIYLCSVLGSGREGTEAFFGQGTRLTVV.

The chain carries TRBV6-5 and TRBJ1-6, with D hard to call. Deletions cut 7 bases from V and 6 bases from J, with 7 bases between. Germline CDR1 is MNHEY and CDR2 is SVGAGI. CDR3 length equals 12 residues. CDR3 loop: CASTGGNSPLHF. The DNA for the CDR3 is TGTGCCAGCACAGGAGGTAATTCACCCCTCCACTTT.

This chain joins TRBV5-1 and TRBJ2-6, with 7 bases identical to TRBD1. The germline CDR1 and CDR2 sequences are SGHRS and YFSETQ. The CDR3 spans 17 residues. V lost 3 bases and J lost 1; bases outside the gene matches: 7. The CDR3 protein is CASSWTGLLSGANVLTF. In DNA form, the CDR3 reads TGCGCCAGCAGCTGGACAGGATTGCTATCTGGGGCCAACGTCCTGACTTTC.